The 31 T cell receptor beta chains below all came from one sample that was sequenced in a study of T cell responses to AZD1222 COVID-19 vaccine. Assay: immunoSEQ multiplex PCR; the TCRdb copy retains only in-frame clones and omits some. The sample carries 75,000 to 85,000 clones, roughly 88% recorded once. The sequencing here drew on peripheral blood, taken 28 days after the second AZD1222 dose. The receptors here all came from an adult who received the AZD1222 COVID-19 vaccine.

V is TRBV9 and J is TRBJ2-4; 10 bases are a match to TRBD1. The CDR3 sequence is 18 residues long. V lost 4 bases and J lost 3; bases outside the gene matches: 13. CDR1 is SGDLS and CDR2 is YYNGEE in the germline V gene. The DNA for the CDR3 is TGTGCCAGCAGCCCTCGGAGGGGGACAGGGGATGACAAAAACATTCAGTACTTC. It is translated as CASSPRRGTGDDKNIQYF. Based on the CDR3 plus reference TRBV9 and TRBJ2-4, the full variable domain is DSGVTQTPKHLITATGQRVTLRCSPRSGDLSVYWYQQSLDQGLQFLIQYYNGEERAKGNILERFSAQQFPDLHSELNLSSLELGDSALYFCASSPRRGTGDDKNIQYFGAGTRLSVL.

The chain couples TRBV5-8 to TRBJ2-1; D might be TRBD2 (5 bases). This CDR3 region has 15 residues. Trimming took off 2 bases at V and 2 bases at J, with 11 bases between the two ends. Looked up from germline, CDR1 is SGHTS and CDR2 is YDEGEE. CDR3 region: CASSFKDFTYNEQFF. DNA for the CDR3: TGTGCCAGCAGCTTCAAGGACTTTACCTACAATGAGCAGTTCTTC.

This rearrangement joins TRBV20-1 to TRBJ2-3; D unresolved. Trimming took off 3 bases at V and 2 bases at J, with 0 bases between the two ends. The CDR3 length is 10 residues. Germline CDR1 is DFQATT and CDR2 is SNEGSKA (reference sequence). The CDR3 protein is CSASTDTQYF. The CDR3 DNA reads TGCAGTGCTAGCACAGATACGCAGTATTTT.

The chain joins TRBV11-3 to TRBJ2-1; a weak D match, TRBD2 (5 bases). The ends were cut back, 5 bases at V and 1 base at J, with 18 bases in the middle. This CDR3 region has 17 residues. Looked up from germline, CDR1 is SGHNT and CDR2 is YENEEA. The CDR3 DNA sequence: TGTGCCAGCAGCACGAGGTTTGCGCCGGGGTCCTACAATGAGCAGTTCTTC. Translating gives CASSTRFAPGSYNEQFF.

The chain is built from TRBV6-2 or TRBV6-3 and TRBJ2-7, with D perhaps matching TRBD1 (6 bases). Trimming removed 0 bases at V and 0 bases at J, with 12 bases between. Per germline, CDR1 MNHEY and CDR2 SVGEGT. The CDR3 has 16 amino acids. The CDR3 nucleotides read TGTGCCAGCAGTTACTCGAGGGGGATTCCCTCCTACGAGCAGTACTTC. Its translation: CASSYSRGIPSYEQYF.

The chain links TRBV19 to TRBJ1-1; D remains unclear. Trimming shortened V by 6 bases and J by 1 base, and 9 bases separated the two germline ends. Germline V gene data show CDR1 as LNHDA and CDR2 as SQIVND (reference sequence). This CDR3 region has 13 residues. The CDR3, as DNA: TGTGCCAGTAGGGAACGGGAGAACACTGAAGCTTTCTTT. Encoded protein: CASRERENTEAFF.

This clone was picked up a small number of times. The chain joins TRBV5-6 to TRBJ1-1, with 7 nucleotides matching TRBD1. V was clipped by 6 bases and J by 1 base; unmatched bases: 6. The CDR3 is made up of 14 amino acids. The V gene's germline CDR1 is SGHDT and CDR2 YYEEEE. The CDR3 nucleotides read TGTGCCAGCACCTCACAGGGGAGGAACACTGAAGCTTTCTTT. Amino acids: CASTSQGRNTEAFF.

V gene TRBV15 combines with J gene TRBJ2-7, with TRBD1 identical over 7 bases. Germline lookup yields CDR1 LNHNV and CDR2 YYDKDF (reference sequence). This CDR3 is built from 15 residues. V was pared by 0 bases and J by 2 bases, with 4 bases of the junction left unmatched. The CDR3 region is CATSRDLGQPYEQYF. CDR3 in DNA: TGTGCCACCAGCAGAGATCTGGGACAGCCCTACGAGCAGTACTTC.

The chain combines TRBV19 with TRBJ2-1; 8 nucleotides agree with TRBD1. The germline V gene encodes CDR1 LNHDA and CDR2 SQIVND (reference sequence). This CDR3 region has 16 residues. J was trimmed by 8 bases and V by 0 bases; bases with no gene match: 9. CDR3 in amino acids: CASSIDPLDRADEQFF. The CDR3 DNA reads TGTGCCAGTAGTATAGATCCTCTGGACAGGGCGGATGAGCAGTTCTTC.

This sequence joins TRBV28 and TRBJ1-3; a weak D match, TRBD1 (6 bases). This CDR3 region has 16 residues. CDR1 is MDHEN, CDR2 SYDVKM, per germline. Trimming shortened V by 6 bases and J by 4 bases, and 19 bases separated the two germline ends. Written as DNA, the CDR3 is TGTGCCAGCAGCTCGGTGGGGGCCTCGTTAGGAAACACCATATATTTT. Translation gives CASSSVGASLGNTIYF.

The chain recombines TRBV5-4 with TRBJ2-1; TRBD2 matches at 11 bases. V was clipped by 4 bases and J by 5 bases; unmatched bases: 5. CDR1 and CDR2 (germline): SGHNT, YYREEE (reference sequence). The CDR3 is 15 residues long. The CDR3 coding sequence is TGTGCCAGCAGCCGTAGCGGGGGGGGTAACAATGAGCAGTTCTTC. This encodes CASSRSGGGNNEQFF.

The gene calls are TRBV11-2 and TRBJ1-3; the D gene is possibly TRBD1 (6 bases). The V end was cut by 1 base, the J end by 4 bases, with 17 bases between. Germline CDR1 reads SGHAT; CDR2 reads FQNNGV. The CDR3 spans 17 residues. The CDR3 DNA reads as TGTGCCAGCAGCTTAGCTCCCCGGGGGCGCCCAGGAAACACCATATATTTT. Its translation: CASSLAPRGRPGNTIYF.

This clone was seen just once. The gene calls are TRBV5-8 and TRBJ1-6, with TRBD1 matching over 7 bases. J was trimmed by 4 bases and V by 4 bases; bases with no gene match: 5. Germline lookup yields CDR1 SGHTS and CDR2 YDEGEE. CDR3 length: 15 amino acids. CDR3 nucleotide sequence: TGTGCCAGCAGCAGGGGACAGTGGTATAATTCACCCCTCCACTTT. This codes for CASSRGQWYNSPLHF. The entire variable domain, with the rest obtained from reference TRBV5-8 and TRBJ1-6, is as follows: EAGVTQSPTHLIKTRGQQATLRCSPISGHTSVYWYQQALGLGLQFLLWYDEGEERNRGNFPPRFSGRQFPNYSSELNVNALELEDSALYLCASSRGQWYNSPLHFGNGTRLTVT.

The gene calls are TRBV7-3 and TRBJ2-7; 14 nucleotides match TRBD2. The CDR3 totals 14 residues. CDR1 is SGHTA, CDR2 FQGTGA, per germline. Unmatched junction bases numbered 2, after V lost 4 bases and J lost 6 bases. This CDR3 is CASSSGTSGGEQYF. CDR3 nucleotides: TGTGCCAGCAGCTCAGGGACTAGCGGGGGCGAGCAGTACTTC.

The gene calls are TRBV10-1 and TRBJ1-4, with no clear D. Trimming shortened V by 8 bases and J by 4 bases, and 11 bases separated the two germline ends. Germline assignment: CDR1 WNHNN and CDR2 SYGVQD (reference sequence). There are 13 residues in the CDR3. The CDR3 loop reads CASYFAFNEKLFF. The CDR3 DNA reads TGCGCCAGCTACTTTGCCTTTAATGAAAAACTGTTTTTT.

This sequence joins TRBV6-4 and TRBJ1-1, with D maybe TRBD1 (6 bases). Germline V gene sequence: CDR1 MRHNA, CDR2 SNTAGT. The length of the CDR3 is 17 residues. V was shortened by 1 base and J by 1 base, with 16 bases between the two germline ends. CDR3 nucleotide sequence: TGTGCCAGCAGTGACTACCTGGAGGGGGAAGCGAACACTGAAGCTTTCTTT. The encoded protein is CASSDYLEGEANTEAFF.

The chain carries TRBV4-2 and TRBJ2-2; 7 bases agree with TRBD1. Germline CDR1 reads LGHNA; CDR2 reads YNFKEQ. V lost 5 bases, J lost 4 bases, and 10 bases stayed unmatched. This CDR3 has 16 residues. The DNA for the CDR3 is TGTGCCAGCAGCGAGGGCGACAGGGTGAGCACCGGGGAGCTGTTTTTT. Its protein product is CASSEGDRVSTGELFF.

V usage is TRBV7-3 and J usage is TRBJ1-1, with D possibly matching TRBD1 (5 bases). The CDR3 contains 13 residues. Trimming cost V 4 bases and J 3 bases, with 9 bases left between them. Looked up from germline, CDR1 is SGHTA and CDR2 is FQGTGA. The CDR3 protein is CASSYGGDTEAFF. The CDR3 coding sequence is TGTGCCAGCAGCTACGGGGGGGACACTGAAGCTTTCTTT.

The chain couples TRBV27 to TRBJ2-7, with D perhaps being TRBD1 or TRBD2 (5 bases each). With 6 bases removed from V and 6 bases from J, the gap between germline ends came to 15 bases. The CDR3 runs to 13 residues. The germline gives CDR1 MNHEY, CDR2 SMNVEV (reference sequence). The CDR3 region has the DNA TGTGCCAGCAGGGGGACCTCAAACTCCGAGCAGTACTTC. It codes for CASRGTSNSEQYF.

The rearrangement links TRBV14 to TRBJ2-7, with D unclear. CDR3 length: 12 residues. Trimming stripped 3 bases from V and 2 bases from J, with 5 bases between. The germline CDR1 and CDR2 sequences are SGHDN and FVKESK. The CDR3 DNA follows: TGTGCCAGCAGCCATGGAGCCTACGAGCAGTACTTC. This codes for CASSHGAYEQYF.

V and J are TRBV7-9 and TRBJ1-2; D is unclear. Germline CDR1 reads SEHNR; CDR2 reads FQNEAQ (reference sequence). This CDR3 spans 13 amino acids. V lost 0 bases to trimming and J lost 7 bases, with 9 bases between them. This chain's CDR3 is CASSLAEGGGYTF. CDR3 nucleotide sequence: TGTGCCAGCAGCTTAGCCGAGGGTGGTGGCTACACCTTC.

The genes are TRBV19 and TRBJ2-1; TRBD2 aligns across 9 bases. Unmatched junction bases numbered 13, after V lost 5 bases and J lost 5 bases. The CDR3 runs to 17 residues. The germline CDR1 and CDR2 sequences are LNHDA and SQIVND (reference sequence). CDR3 bases: TGTGCCAGTAGTCCTCGGAGGGGCGGGGGGGCCCACAATGAGCAGTTCTTC. Translated: CASSPRRGGGAHNEQFF.

A single count supports this clone. This chain connects TRBV5-1 to TRBJ2-6; 7 bases are shared with TRBD2. The CDR3 consists of 18 residues. With 7 bases clipped from V and 0 bases from J, the junction kept 13 bases outside the gene matches. CDR1 and CDR2 from the germline V gene are SGHRS and YFSETQ. CDR3 DNA sequence: TGCGCCAGCTGCCCCGGTCCGGGGGGAATCTCTGGGGCCAACGTCCTGACTTTC. Translating it yields CASCPGPGGISGANVLTF.

The rearrangement joins TRBV28 to TRBJ1-6; TRBD1 aligns across 7 bases. The CDR3 covers 16 residues. Germline V gene lookup returns CDR1 MDHEN and CDR2 SYDVKM. V shed 5 bases, J shed 9 bases, and the junction held 13 bases outside the gene matches. The DNA of the CDR3 is TGTGCCAGCAGTCCCCGTTTTGAGGGGGCAGGTTCACCCCTCCACTTT. It yields the protein CASSPRFEGAGSPLHF. The whole variable domain, remainder taken from reference TRBV28 and TRBJ1-6, is DVKVTQSSRYLVKRTGEKVFLECVQDMDHENMFWYRQDPGLGLRLIYFSYDVKMKEKGDIPEGYSVSREKKERFSLILESASTNQTSMYLCASSPRFEGAGSPLHFGNGTRLTVT.

J is TRBJ1-4 and V is TRBV27, with 7 bases fitting TRBD1. This CDR3 comprises 11 residues. Germline V CDR1 and CDR2: MNHEY, SMNVEV (reference sequence). Trimming at V came to 5 bases and at J to 15 bases, leaving 6 bases not matched to a gene. CDR3 sequence: CASSGGGVMFF. As DNA, the CDR3 is TGTGCCAGCAGTGGAGGGGGCGTAATGTTTTTT.

The chain joins TRBV9 to TRBJ1-4; 7 positions match TRBD1. The CDR3 runs 14 residues. Per germline, CDR1 SGDLS and CDR2 YYNGEE. V shed 3 bases and J 2 bases; nucleotides not matched to a gene: 1. Here the CDR3 reads CASSEGQTNEKLFF. The CDR3 region has the DNA TGTGCCAGCAGCGAGGGACAGACTAATGAAAAACTGTTTTTT.

The chain combines TRBV7-2 with TRBJ2-4; possibly TRBD2 for D (6 bases). Trimming left V 5 bases short and J 5 bases short, with 19 bases between. The length of the CDR3 is 16 residues. Germline lookup yields CDR1 SGHTA and CDR2 FQGNSA. The CDR3 is CASSPQRGSGQNIQYF. The CDR3 nucleotides read TGTGCCAGCAGCCCCCAAAGAGGTAGCGGCCAAAACATTCAGTACTTC.

This sequence joins TRBV6-5 and TRBJ2-3, with D perhaps TRBD2 (5 bases). Germline loops: CDR1 MNHEY, CDR2 SVGAGI. This CDR3 has 12 amino acids. The V and J ends lost 2 bases and 8 bases respectively, with 8 bases between them. In DNA, the CDR3 is TGTGCCAGCAGTTACCGGGGTTCTACGCAGTATTTT. This translates into CASSYRGSTQYF.

V usage is TRBV7-2 and J usage is TRBJ2-3, with unresolved D. Trimming stripped 2 bases from V and 0 bases from J, with 9 bases between. CDR3 size: 15 residues. Germline-derived CDR1 and CDR2 are SGHTA and FQGNSA. The CDR3 DNA sequence: TGTGCCAGCAGCTTACCCCTCGTTAGCACAGATACGCAGTATTTT. Translated, it gives CASSLPLVSTDTQYF.

The chain employs TRBV3-1 (or the pseudogene TRBV3-2) and TRBJ1-1, with D possibly matching TRBD1 (5 bases). Germline lookup yields CDR1 LGHDT and CDR2 YNNKEL (reference sequence). CDR3 size: 13 residues. V dropped 3 bases and J dropped 10 bases, with 15 bases sitting between them. Here the CDR3 reads CASSHGGGVGAFF. In DNA form, the CDR3 reads TGTGCCAGCAGCCACGGGGGAGGAGTTGGAGCTTTCTTT.

The chain links TRBV14 to TRBJ1-5, with 8 bases identical to TRBD1. Germline assignment: CDR1 SGHDN and CDR2 FVKESK. The CDR3 has 14 residues. Trimming at V came to 4 bases and at J to 6 bases, leaving 5 bases not matched to a gene. The CDR3 sequence: CASSPGQGGQPQHF. For the CDR3, the DNA is TGTGCCAGCAGCCCCGGACAGGGCGGTCAGCCCCAGCATTTT.